What follows describes a single TCR beta chain. This record comes from a study of control samples from healthy donors and cancer patients. Germline assignment: CDR1 SGHRS and CDR2 YFSETQ. The length of the CDR3 is 13 residues. V lost 3 bases to trimming and J lost 8 bases; unmatched junction nucleotides: 5. This table comes from immunoSEQ multiplex PCR, and its TCRdb copy is limited to in-frame clones, with some not included. This table holds about 110,000 clones, more than 75% found once. This clonotype originated in an older woman with lung cancer. V usage is TRBV5-1 and J usage is TRBJ1-2; 9 positions agree with TRBD1. Sequenced material: PBMCs. The CDR3 coding sequence is TGCGCCAGCAGCTCGAACAGGGGGCGCGGCTACACCTTC. This encodes CASSSNRGRGYTF.